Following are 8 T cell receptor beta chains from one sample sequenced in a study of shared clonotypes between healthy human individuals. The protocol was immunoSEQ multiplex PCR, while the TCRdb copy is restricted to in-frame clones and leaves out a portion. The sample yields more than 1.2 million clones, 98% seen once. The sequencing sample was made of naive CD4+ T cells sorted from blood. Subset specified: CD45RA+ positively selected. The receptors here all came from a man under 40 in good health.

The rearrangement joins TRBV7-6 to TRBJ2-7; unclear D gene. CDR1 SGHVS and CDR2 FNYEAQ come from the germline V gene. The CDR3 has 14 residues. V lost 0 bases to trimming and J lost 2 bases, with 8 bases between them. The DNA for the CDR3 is TGTGCCAGCAGCTTAGCGCACGGCCCCTACGAGCAGTACTTC. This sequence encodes CASSLAHGPYEQYF.

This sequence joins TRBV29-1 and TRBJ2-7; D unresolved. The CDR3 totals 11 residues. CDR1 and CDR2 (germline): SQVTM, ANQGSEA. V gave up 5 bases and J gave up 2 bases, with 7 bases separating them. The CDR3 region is CSVKETYEQYF. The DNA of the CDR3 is TGCAGCGTTAAGGAGACCTACGAGCAGTACTTC.

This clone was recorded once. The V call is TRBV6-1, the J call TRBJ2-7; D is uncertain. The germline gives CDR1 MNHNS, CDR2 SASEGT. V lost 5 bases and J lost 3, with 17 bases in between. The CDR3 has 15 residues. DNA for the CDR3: TGTGCCAGCAGTCAACTTCCCCACACCAACTACGAGCAGTACTTC. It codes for CASSQLPHTNYEQYF.

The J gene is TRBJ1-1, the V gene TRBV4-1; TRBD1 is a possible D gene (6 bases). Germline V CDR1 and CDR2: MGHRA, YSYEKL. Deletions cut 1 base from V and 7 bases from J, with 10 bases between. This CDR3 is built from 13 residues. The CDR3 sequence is CASSQVNRVEAFF. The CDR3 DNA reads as TGCGCCAGCAGCCAAGTAAACAGGGTTGAAGCTTTCTTT.

In nucleotides, the CDR3 is TGTGCCAGCAGCGCAGGGGACAGTTCGAACACCGGGGAGCTGTTTTTT. This translates into CASSAGDSSNTGELFF. This chain joins TRBV9 and TRBJ2-2; 7 bases are a match to TRBD1. The CDR3 spans 16 residues. Trimming took 3 bases from V and 0 from J; bases not matched to a gene: 5. CDR1 and CDR2 (germline): SGDLS, YYNGEE.

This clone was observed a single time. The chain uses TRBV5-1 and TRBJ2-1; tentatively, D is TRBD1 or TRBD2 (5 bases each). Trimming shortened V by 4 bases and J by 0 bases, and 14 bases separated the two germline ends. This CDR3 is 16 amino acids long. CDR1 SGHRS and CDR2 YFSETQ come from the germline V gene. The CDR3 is CASSVTGTNSYNEQFF. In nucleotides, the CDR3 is TGCGCCAGCAGCGTAACCGGGACGAACTCCTACAATGAGCAGTTCTTC.

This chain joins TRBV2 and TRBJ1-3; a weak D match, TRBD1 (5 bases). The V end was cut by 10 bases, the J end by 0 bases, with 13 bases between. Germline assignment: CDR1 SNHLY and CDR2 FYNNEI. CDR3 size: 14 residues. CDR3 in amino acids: CATPGRDSGNTIYF. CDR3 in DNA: TGTGCCACTCCGGGACGGGACTCTGGAAACACCATATATTTT.

The CDR3 sequence is CASSAWGNYGYTF. CDR3 coding DNA: TGCGCCAGCAGCGCGTGGGGGAACTATGGCTACACCTTC. V usage is TRBV4-1 and J usage is TRBJ1-2; TRBD1 is a possible D gene (5 bases). The V end was cut by 5 bases, the J end by 2 bases, with 9 bases between. The germline CDR1 and CDR2 sequences are MGHRA and YSYEKL. The CDR3 is 13 residues long.